A selection of T cell receptor beta chains follows, all from one sample in a study of response to subunit inactivated influenza vaccine. Via MiXCR, TCRdb re-called the RT-PCR reads, giving one row per CDR3 protein. The table lists about 170,000 distinct CDR3 sequences, 9.5% to 15% of them singletons. The sample was also reused in another study, on T cells expressing NK-cell markers.

The sequenced sample was CD8+ T cells sorted from PBMCs, obtained 11 to 12 days after vaccination. The receptors shown here come from a man in his fifties who received an inactivated influenza vaccine. Each CDR3 is given with its conserved first and last residue. The order of the fields is CDR3 protein, CDR3 DNA, J gene, D gene, clone size, V gene. D genes are given only for firm matches. Rows give clone size only sometimes, using once, few, many, or a class for an expanded clone.

CASSYLSTSGSPDTQYF TGTGCCAGCAGTTACCTATCGACTAGCGGGAGCCCAGATACGCAGTATTTT TRBJ2-3 TRBD2 few TRBV6-5
CATSDPRFALKGQAADTQYF TGTGCCACCAGTGACCCGCGATTTGCTTTGAAGGGCCAAGCCGCAGATACGCAGTATTTT TRBJ2-3 . few TRBV24-1
CASSPLTSGTNNEQFF TGTGCCAGCAGCCCCCTGACTAGCGGGACAAACAATGAGCAGTTCTTC TRBJ2-1 TRBD2 . TRBV7-9
CSAREDRTYEQYF TGCAGTGCTAGAGAAGACAGGACCTACGAGCAGTACTTC TRBJ2-7 . few TRBV20-1
CASSLAPGNEQYF TGTGCCAGCAGCTTAGCGCCGGGGAACGAGCAGTACTTC TRBJ2-7 . many TRBV7-8
CATSDFGTGGNEQFF TGTGCCACCAGTGATTTCGGGACAGGTGGCAATGAGCAGTTCTTC TRBJ2-1 TRBD1 few TRBV24-1
CASSQTALASINEQFF TGTGCTAGCAGCCAGACGGCGCTAGCATCGATCAATGAGCAGTTCTTC TRBJ2-1 . . TRBV7-7
CSAQGLAAYEQYF TGCAGTGCGCAAGGACTAGCGGCATACGAGCAGTACTTC TRBJ2-7 TRBD2 many TRBV20-1
CASSQGVVLTSTDTQYF TGCGCCAGCAGCCAAGGTGTCGTATTAACTAGCACAGATACGCAGTATTTT TRBJ2-3 . . TRBV4-3
CASSLFFTEAFF TGTGCCAGCAGCCTTTTTTTCACTGAAGCTTTCTTT TRBJ1-1 . . TRBV7-9
CASSQDTSGRLYEQYF TGTGCCAGCAGCCAAGATACCAGCGGGAGACTCTACGAGCAGTACTTC TRBJ2-7 TRBD2 . TRBV3-1
CASSGHEQYF TGTGCCAGTTCGGGACACGAGCAGTACTTC TRBJ2-7 . few TRBV7-8
CASSVREGSGHEQYF TGCGCCAGCAGCGTCAGGGAGGGTTCGGGGCACGAGCAGTACTTC TRBJ2-7 TRBD2 few TRBV4-1
CAWGGSSGRGYGYTF TGTGCCTGGGGTGGCTCGTCAGGGAGAGGCTATGGCTACACCTTC TRBJ1-2 . few TRBV30
CASSQDINYGYTF TGTGCCAGCAGCCAGGATATTAACTATGGCTACACCTTC TRBJ1-2 . few TRBV7-9
CAISDLAVTDTQYF TGTGCCATCAGTGACCTAGCGGTCACAGATACGCAGTATTTT TRBJ2-3 TRBD2 many TRBV10-3
CASSFTGTGELFF TGTGCCAGCAGTTTCACAGGGACCGGGGAGCTGTTTTTT TRBJ2-2 . few TRBV6-5
CASSWGAGELFF TGTGCCAGCAGTTGGGGCGCCGGGGAGCTGTTTTTT TRBJ2-2 . many TRBV7-9
CASTTNIGQPQHF TGTGCCAGCACGACAAATATTGGACAGCCCCAGCATTTT TRBJ1-5 . many TRBV27
CASSFGTPGEQYF TGTGCCAGCAGCTTCGGGACTCCCGGCGAGCAGTACTTC TRBJ2-7 . . TRBV5-6
CATSAWTGGLYEQYF TGTGCCACCAGTGCTTGGACAGGAGGGCTCTACGAGCAGTACTTC TRBJ2-7 . many TRBV24-1
CASSFDRGEQYF TGTGCCAGCAGCTTCGACAGGGGCGAGCAGTACTTC TRBJ2-7 TRBD1 few TRBV7-9
CASSLQYGQDTDTQYF TGTGCCAGCAGTCTTCAGTATGGCCAAGACACAGATACGCAGTATTTT TRBJ2-3 . few TRBV28